This T cell receptor (beta chain) derives from a study of control samples from healthy donors and cancer patients. Assay: immunoSEQ multiplex PCR; the TCRdb copy retains only in-frame clones and omits some. The sample lists some 76,000 clones, around 90% occurring once. This clonotype was sampled from a woman in her forties or fifties with colorectal cancer. Sequences were obtained from PBMCs.

This chain's CDR3 is CASSRRSGYEQYV. CDR3 bases: TGTGCCAGCAGCCGGCGGTCGGGTTACGAGCAGTACGTC. The rearrangement uses TRBV28 and TRBJ2-7; D gene ambiguous. Looked up from germline, CDR1 is MDHEN and CDR2 is SYDVKM. V dropped 6 bases and J dropped 4 bases, with 13 bases sitting between them. CDR3 size: 13 residues.